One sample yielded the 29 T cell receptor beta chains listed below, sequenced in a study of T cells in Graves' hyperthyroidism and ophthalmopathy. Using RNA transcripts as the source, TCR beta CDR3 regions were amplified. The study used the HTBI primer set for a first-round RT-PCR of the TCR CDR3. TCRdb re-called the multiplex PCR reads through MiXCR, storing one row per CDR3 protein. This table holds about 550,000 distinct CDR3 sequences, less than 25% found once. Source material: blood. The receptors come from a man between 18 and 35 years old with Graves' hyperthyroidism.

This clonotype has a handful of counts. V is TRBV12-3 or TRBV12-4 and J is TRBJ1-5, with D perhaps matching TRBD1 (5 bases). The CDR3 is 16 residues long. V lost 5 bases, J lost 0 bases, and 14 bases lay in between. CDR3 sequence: CASSPKQDPSNQPQHF. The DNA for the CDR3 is TGTGCCAGCAGTCCGAAACAGGATCCTAGCAATCAGCCCCAGCATTTT.

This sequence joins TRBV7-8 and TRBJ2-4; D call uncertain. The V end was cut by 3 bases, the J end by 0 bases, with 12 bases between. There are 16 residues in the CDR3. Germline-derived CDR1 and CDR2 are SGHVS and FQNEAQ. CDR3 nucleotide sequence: TGTGCCAGCAGCTTCCCCCCACTTCTAGCCAAAAACATTCAGTACTTC. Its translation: CASSFPPLLAKNIQYF.

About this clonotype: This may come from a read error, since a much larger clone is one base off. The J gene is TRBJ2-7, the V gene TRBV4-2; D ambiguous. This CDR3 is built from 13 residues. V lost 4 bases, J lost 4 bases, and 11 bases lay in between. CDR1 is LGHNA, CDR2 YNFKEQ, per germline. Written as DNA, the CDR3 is TGTGCCAGCAGCCTATTCGACGGATACGAGCAGTACTTC. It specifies CASSLFDGYEQYF.

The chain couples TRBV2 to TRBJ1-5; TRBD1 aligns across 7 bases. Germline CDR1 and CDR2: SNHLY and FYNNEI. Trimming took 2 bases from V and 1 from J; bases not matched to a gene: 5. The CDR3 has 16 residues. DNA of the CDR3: TGTGCCAGCAGTGAAAGACAGGGAAGGAGCAATCAGCCCCAGCATTTT. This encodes CASSERQGRSNQPQHF.

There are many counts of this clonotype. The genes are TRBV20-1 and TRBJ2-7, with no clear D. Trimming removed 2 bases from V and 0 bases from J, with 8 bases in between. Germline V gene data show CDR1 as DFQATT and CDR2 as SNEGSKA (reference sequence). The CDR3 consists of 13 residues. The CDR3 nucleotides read TGCAGTGCTAGACCCTGGGGCTCCTACGAGCAGTACTTC. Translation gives CSARPWGSYEQYF.

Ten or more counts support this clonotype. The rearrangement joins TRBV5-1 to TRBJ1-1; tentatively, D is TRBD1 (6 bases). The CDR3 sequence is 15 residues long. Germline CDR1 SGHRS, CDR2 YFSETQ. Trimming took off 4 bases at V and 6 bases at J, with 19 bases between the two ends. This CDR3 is CASSLEARGMAEAFF. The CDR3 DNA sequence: TGCGCCAGCAGCCTGGAGGCCAGGGGTATGGCTGAAGCTTTCTTT. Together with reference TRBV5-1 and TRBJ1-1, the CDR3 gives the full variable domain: KAGVTQTPRYLIKTRGQQVTLSCSPISGHRSVSWYQQTPGQGLQFLFEYFSETQRNKGNFPGRFSGRQFSNSRSEMNVSTLELGDSALYLCASSLEARGMAEAFFGQGTRLTVV.

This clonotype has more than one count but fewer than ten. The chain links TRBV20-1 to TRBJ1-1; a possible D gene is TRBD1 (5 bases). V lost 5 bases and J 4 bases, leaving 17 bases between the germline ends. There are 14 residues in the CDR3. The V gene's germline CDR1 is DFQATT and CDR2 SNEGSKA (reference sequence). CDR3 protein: CSAPRAGESTEAFF. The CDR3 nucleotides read TGCAGTGCTCCCCGCGCGGGGGAGAGCACTGAAGCTTTCTTT.

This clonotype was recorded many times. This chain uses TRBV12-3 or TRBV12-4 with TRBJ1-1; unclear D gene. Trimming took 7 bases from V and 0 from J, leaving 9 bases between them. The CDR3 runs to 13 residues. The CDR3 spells CASILSMNTEAFF. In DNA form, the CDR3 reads TGTGCCAGCATCTTGTCAATGAACACTGAAGCTTTCTTT.

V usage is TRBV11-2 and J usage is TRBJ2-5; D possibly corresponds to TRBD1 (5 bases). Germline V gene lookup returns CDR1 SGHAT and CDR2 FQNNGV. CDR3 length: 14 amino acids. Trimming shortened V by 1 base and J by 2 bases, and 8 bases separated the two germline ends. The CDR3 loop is CASSLVRQQETQYF. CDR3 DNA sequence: TGTGCCAGCAGCTTAGTACGACAGCAAGAGACCCAGTACTTC.

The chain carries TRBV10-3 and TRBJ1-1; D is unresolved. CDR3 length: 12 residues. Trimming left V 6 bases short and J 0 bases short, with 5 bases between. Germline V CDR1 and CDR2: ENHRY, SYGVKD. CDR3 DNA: TGTGCCATCAGGGGAATGAACACTGAAGCTTTCTTT. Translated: CAIRGMNTEAFF.

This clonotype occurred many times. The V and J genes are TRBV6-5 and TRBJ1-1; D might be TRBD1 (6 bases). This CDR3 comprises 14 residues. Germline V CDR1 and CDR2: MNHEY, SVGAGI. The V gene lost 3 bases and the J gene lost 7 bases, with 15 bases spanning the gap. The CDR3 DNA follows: TGTGCCAGCAGTTATTCGGGACATCTTTATGAAGCTTTCTTT. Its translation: CASSYSGHLYEAFF.

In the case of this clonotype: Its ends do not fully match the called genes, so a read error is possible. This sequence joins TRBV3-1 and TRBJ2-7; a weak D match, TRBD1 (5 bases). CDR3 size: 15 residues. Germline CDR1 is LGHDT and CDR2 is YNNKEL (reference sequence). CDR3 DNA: TGTGCCAGCAGCCAAGATCCTAGGGGCTCCCACGAGCAGTACTTC. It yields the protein CASSQDPRGSHEQYF.

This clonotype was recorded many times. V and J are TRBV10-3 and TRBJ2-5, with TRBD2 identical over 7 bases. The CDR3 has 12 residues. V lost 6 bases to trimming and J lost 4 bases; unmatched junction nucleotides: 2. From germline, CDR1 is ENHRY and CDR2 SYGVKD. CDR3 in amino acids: CAISPSGETQYF. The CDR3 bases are TGTGCCATCAGCCCTAGCGGAGAGACCCAGTACTTC.

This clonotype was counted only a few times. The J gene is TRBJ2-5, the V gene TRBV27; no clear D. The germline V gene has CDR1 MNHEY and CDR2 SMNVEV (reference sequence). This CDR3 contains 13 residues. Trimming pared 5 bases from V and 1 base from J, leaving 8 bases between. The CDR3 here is CASSPLTQETQYF. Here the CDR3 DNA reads TGTGCCAGCAGTCCGCTGACCCAAGAGACCCAGTACTTC.

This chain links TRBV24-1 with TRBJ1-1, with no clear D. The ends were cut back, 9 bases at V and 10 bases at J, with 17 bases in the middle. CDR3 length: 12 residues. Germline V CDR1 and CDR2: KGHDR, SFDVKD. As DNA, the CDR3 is TGTGCCACCGCCGCCGGAGGGCCGGCAGCTTTCTTT. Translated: CATAAGGPAAFF.

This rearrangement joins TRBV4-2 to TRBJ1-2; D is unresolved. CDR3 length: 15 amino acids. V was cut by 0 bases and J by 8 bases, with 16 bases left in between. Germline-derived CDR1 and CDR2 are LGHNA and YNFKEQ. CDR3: CASSQEDIGIMGYTF. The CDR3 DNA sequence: TGTGCCAGCAGCCAAGAAGATATAGGGATAATGGGCTACACCTTC.

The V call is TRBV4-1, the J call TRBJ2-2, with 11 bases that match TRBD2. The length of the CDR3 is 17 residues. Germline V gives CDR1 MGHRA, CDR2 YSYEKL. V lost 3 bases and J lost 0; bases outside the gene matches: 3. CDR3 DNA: TGCGCCAGCAGCCACCGACTAGCGGGACCGAACACCGGGGAGCTGTTTTTT. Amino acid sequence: CASSHRLAGPNTGELFF.

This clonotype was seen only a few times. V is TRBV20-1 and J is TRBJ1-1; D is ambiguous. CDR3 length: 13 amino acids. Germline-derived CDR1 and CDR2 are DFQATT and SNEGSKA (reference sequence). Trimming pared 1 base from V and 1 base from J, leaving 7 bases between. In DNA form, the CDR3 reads TGCAGTGCTAGAGCCCAAGGGAACACTGAAGCTTTCTTT. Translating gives CSARAQGNTEAFF.

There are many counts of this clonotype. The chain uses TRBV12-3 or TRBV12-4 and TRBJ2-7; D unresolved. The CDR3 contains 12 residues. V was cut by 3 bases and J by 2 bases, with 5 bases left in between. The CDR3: CASSFAPYEQYF. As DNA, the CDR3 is TGTGCCAGCAGTTTCGCCCCCTACGAGCAGTACTTC.

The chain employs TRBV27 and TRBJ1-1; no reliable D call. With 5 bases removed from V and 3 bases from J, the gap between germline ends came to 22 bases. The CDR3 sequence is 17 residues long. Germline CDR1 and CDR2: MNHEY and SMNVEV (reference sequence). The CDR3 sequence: CASSASGGGEPYTEAFF. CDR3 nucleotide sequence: TGTGCCAGCAGTGCGTCAGGAGGCGGGGAGCCTTACACTGAAGCTTTCTTT.

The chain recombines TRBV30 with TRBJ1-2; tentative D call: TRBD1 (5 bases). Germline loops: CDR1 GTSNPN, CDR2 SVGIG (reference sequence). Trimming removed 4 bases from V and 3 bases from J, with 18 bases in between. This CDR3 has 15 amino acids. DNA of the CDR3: TGTGCCTGGAACGTAGGTCCAGGGTGGGACTATGGCTACACCTTC. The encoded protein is CAWNVGPGWDYGYTF.

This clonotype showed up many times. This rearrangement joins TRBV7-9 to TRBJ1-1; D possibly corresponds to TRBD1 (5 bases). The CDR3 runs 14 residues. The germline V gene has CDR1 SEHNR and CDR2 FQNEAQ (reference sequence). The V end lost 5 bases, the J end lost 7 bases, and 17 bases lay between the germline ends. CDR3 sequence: CASSHSGTGDEAFF. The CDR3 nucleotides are TGTGCCAGCAGCCACTCCGGGACGGGCGATGAAGCTTTCTTT.

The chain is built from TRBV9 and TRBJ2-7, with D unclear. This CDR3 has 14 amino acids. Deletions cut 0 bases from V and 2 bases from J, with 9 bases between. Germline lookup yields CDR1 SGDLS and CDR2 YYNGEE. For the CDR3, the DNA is TGTGCCAGCAGCGTAGGGCACGAAACCTACGAGCAGTACTTC. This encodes CASSVGHETYEQYF.

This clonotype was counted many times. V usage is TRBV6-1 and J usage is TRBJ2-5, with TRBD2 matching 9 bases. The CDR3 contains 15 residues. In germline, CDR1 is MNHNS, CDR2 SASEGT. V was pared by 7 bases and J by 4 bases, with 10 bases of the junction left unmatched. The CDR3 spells CASTPMAGGRETQYF. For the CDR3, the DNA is TGTGCCAGCACCCCAATGGCGGGGGGGCGAGAGACCCAGTACTTC.

The chain's CDR3 is CASKQLAGGREETQYF. As DNA, the CDR3 is TGTGCCAGCAAGCAGCTAGCGGGGGGAAGGGAGGAGACCCAGTACTTC. This rearrangement joins TRBV2 to TRBJ2-5, with 11 positions matching TRBD2. The V segment lost 7 bases and the J segment 5 bases; nucleotides outside the gene matches: 12. CDR3 length equals 16 residues. Germline CDR1 and CDR2: SNHLY and FYNNEI.

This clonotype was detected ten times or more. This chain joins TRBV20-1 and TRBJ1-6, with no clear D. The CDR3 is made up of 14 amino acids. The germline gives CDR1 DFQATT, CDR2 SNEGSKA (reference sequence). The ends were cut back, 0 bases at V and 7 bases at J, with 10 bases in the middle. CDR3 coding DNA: TGCAGTGCTAGAGATACACAAACCAATTCACCCCTCCACTTT. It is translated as CSARDTQTNSPLHF.

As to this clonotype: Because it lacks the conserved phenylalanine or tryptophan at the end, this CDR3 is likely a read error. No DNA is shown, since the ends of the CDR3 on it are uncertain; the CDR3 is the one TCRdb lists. The chain's CDR3 is CASSSGTSRA. The J gene is TRBJ2-7, the V gene TRBV18; the table's TRBD1 call for D was not verified on the DNA. The CDR3 comprises 10 residues, both ends counted. Germline CDR1 reads KGHSH; CDR2 reads LQKENI.

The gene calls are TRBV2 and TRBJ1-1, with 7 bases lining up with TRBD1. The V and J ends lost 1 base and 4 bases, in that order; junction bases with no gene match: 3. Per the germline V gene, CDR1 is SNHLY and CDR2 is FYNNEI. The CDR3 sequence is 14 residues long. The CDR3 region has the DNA TGTGCCAGCAGTGAAGGTAACAGGGGCACTGAAGCTTTCTTT. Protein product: CASSEGNRGTEAFF.

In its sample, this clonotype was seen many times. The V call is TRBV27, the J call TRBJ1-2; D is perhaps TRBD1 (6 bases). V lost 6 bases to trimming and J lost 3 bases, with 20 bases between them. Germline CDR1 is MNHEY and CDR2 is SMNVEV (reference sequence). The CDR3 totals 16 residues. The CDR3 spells CASSPLFGGDYYGYTF. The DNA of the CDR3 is TGTGCCAGCAGCCCTTTATTCGGGGGCGATTACTATGGCTACACCTTC.